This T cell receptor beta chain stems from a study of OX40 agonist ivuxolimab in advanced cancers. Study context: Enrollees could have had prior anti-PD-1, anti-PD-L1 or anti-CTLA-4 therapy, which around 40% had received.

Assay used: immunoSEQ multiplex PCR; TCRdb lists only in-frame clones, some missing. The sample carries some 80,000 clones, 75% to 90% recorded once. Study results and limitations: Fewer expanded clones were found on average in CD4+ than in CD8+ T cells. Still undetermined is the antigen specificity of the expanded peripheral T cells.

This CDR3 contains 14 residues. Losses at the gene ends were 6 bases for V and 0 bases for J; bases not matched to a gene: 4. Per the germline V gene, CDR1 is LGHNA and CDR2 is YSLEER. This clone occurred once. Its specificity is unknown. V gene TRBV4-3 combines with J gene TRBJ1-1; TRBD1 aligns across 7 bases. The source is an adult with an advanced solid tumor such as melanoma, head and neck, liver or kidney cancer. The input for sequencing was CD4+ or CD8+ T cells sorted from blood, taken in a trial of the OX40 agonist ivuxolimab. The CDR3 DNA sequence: TGCGCCAGCAGTATACAGGGGATGAACACTGAAGCTTTCTTT. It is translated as CASSIQGMNTEAFF.